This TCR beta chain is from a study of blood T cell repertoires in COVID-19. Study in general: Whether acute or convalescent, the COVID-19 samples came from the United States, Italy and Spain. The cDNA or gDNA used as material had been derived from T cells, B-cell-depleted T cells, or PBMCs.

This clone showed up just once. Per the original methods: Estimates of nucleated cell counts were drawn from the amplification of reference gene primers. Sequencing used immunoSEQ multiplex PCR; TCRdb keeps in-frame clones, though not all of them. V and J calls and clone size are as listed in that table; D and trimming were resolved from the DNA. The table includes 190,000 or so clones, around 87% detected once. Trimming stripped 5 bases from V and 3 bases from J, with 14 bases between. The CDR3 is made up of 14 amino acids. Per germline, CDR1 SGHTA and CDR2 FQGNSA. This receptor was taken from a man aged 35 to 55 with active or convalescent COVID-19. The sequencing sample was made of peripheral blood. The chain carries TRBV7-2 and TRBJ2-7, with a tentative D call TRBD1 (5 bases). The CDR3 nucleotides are TGTGCCAGCAGCCTGGACATTGTCAGCTACGAGCAGTACTTC. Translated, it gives CASSLDIVSYEQYF.